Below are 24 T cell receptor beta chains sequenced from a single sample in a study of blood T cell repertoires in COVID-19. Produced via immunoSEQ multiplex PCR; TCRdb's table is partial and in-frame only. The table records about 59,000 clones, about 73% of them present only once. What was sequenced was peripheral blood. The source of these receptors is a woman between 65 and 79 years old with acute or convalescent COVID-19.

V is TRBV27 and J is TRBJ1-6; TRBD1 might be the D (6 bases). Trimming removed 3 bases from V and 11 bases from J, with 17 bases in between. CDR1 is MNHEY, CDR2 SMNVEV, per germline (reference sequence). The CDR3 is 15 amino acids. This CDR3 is CASSFWNRVAAPLHF. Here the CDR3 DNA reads TGTGCCAGCAGTTTCTGGAACAGGGTTGCGGCACCCCTCCACTTT.

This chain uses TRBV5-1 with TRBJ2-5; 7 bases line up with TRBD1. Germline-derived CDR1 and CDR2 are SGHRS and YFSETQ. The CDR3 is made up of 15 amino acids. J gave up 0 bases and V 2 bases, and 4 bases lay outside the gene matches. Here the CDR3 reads CASSFARGNQETQYF. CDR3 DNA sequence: TGCGCCAGCAGCTTTGCCAGGGGGAACCAAGAGACCCAGTACTTC.

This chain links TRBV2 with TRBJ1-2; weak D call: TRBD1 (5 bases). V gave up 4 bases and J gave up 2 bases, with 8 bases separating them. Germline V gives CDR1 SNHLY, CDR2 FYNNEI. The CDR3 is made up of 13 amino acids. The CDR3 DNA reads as TGTGCCAGCAGTGGGGGGGACAACTATGGCTACACCTTC. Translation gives CASSGGDNYGYTF.

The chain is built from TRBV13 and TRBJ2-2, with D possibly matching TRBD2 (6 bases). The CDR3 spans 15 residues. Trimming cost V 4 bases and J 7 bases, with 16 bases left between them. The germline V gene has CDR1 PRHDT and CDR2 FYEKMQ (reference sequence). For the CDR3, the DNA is TGTGCCAGCAGCTCCCCGGGGGTAAGGGGCGGGGAGCTGTTTTTT. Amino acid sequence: CASSSPGVRGGELFF.

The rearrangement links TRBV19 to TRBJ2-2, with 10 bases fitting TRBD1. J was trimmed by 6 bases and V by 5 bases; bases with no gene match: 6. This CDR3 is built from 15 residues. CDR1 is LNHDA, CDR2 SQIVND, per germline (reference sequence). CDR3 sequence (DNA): TGTGCCAGTAGTCTTGGACAGGGGGTGGCCGGGGAGCTGTTTTTT. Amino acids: CASSLGQGVAGELFF.

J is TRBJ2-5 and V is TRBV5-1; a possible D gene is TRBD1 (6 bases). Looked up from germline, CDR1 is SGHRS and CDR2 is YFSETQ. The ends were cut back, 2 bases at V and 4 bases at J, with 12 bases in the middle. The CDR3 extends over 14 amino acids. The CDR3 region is CASSLQGWRETQYF. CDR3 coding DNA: TGCGCCAGCAGCTTACAGGGTTGGCGAGAGACCCAGTACTTC.

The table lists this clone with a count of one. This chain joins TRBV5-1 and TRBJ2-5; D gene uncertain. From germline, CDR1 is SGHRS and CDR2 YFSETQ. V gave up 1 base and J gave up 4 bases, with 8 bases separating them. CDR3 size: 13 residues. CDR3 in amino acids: CASSLFSGETQYF. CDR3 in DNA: TGCGCCAGCAGCTTGTTTAGTGGAGAGACCCAGTACTTC.

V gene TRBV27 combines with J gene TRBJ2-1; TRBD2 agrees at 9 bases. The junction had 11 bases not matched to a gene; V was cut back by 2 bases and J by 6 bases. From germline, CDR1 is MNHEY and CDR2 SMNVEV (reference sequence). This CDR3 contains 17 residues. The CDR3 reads CASSLRSGGRTLNEQFF. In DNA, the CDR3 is TGTGCCAGCAGTTTAAGGAGCGGGGGGCGTACTCTCAATGAGCAGTTCTTC.

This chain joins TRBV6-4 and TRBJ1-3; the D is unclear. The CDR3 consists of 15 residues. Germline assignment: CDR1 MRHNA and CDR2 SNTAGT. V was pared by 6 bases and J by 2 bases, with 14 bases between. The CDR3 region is CASSRGSEAGNTIYF. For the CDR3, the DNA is TGTGCCAGCAGCCGCGGATCGGAAGCTGGAAACACCATATATTTT.

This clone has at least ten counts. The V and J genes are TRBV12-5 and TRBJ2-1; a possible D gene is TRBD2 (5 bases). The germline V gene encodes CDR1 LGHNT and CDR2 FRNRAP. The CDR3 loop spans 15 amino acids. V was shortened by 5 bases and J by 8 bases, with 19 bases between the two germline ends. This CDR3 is CASGSGVLLGDEQFF. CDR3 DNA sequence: TGTGCTAGTGGTAGCGGCGTTTTGCTAGGCGATGAGCAGTTCTTC.

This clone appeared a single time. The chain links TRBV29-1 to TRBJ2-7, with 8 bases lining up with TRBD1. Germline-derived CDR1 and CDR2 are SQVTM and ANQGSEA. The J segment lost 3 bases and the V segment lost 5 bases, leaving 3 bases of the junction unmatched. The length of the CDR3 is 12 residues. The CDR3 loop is CSVTDRVYEQYF. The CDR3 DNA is TGCAGCGTTACGGACAGGGTCTACGAGCAGTACTTC.

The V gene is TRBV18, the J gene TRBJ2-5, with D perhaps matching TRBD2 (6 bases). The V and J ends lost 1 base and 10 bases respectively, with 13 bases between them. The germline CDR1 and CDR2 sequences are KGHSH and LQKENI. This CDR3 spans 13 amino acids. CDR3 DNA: TGTGCCAGCTCACCACAAGTCAACGGGGGCCAGTACTTC. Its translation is CASSPQVNGGQYF.

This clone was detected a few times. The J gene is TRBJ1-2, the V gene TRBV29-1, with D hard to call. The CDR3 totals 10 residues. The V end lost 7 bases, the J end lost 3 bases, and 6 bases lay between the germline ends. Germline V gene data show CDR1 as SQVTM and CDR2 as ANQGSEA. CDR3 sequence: CSASDYGYTF. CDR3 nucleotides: TGCAGCGCCTCAGACTATGGCTACACCTTC.

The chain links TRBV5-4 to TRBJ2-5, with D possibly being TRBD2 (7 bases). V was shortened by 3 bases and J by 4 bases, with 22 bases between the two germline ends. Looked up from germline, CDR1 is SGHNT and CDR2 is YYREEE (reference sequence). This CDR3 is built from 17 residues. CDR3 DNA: TGTGCCAGCAGCTCGCCGGCCGGCGGGGGCCGGGGAGAGACCCAGTACTTC. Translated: CASSSPAGGGRGETQYF.

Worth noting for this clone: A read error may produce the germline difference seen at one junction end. This CDR3 reads CASSRGAGGSF. CDR3 sequence (DNA): TGTGCCAGCTCTCGGGGAGCAGGGGGATCTTTC. The chain is built from TRBV18 and TRBJ2-4, with 7 bases identical to TRBD1. Germline V gene lookup returns CDR1 KGHSH and CDR2 LQKENI. This CDR3 region has 11 residues.

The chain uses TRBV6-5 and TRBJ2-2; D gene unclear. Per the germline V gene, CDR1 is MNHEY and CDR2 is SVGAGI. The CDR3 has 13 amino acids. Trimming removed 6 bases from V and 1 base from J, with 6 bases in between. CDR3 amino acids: CASRQMNTGELFF. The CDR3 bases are TGTGCCAGCAGGCAGATGAACACCGGGGAGCTGTTTTTT.

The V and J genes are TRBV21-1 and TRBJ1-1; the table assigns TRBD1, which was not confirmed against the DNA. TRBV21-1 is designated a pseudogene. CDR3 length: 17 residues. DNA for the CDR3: TGTGCCAGCAGCAAAGGGGGACAGGCGGGGTGTAACACTGAAGCTTTCTTT. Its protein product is CASSKGGQAGCNTEAFF.

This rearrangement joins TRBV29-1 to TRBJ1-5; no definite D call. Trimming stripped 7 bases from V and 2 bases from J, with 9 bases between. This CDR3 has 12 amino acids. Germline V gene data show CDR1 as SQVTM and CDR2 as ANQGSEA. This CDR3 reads CSAGEGNQPQHF. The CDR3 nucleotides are TGCAGCGCCGGGGAAGGCAATCAGCCCCAGCATTTT.

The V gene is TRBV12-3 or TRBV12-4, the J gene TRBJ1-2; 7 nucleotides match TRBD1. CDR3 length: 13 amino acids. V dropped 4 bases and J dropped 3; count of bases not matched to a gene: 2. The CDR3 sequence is CASSSQGYYGYTF. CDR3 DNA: TGTGCCAGCAGTTCACAGGGGTACTATGGCTACACCTTC.

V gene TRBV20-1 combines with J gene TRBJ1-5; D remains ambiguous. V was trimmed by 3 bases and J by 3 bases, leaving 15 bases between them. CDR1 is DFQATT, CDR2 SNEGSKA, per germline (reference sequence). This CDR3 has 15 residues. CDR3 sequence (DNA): TGCAGTGCTAGTGAGGTGGGCAGATACAATCAGCCCCAGCATTTT. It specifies CSASEVGRYNQPQHF.

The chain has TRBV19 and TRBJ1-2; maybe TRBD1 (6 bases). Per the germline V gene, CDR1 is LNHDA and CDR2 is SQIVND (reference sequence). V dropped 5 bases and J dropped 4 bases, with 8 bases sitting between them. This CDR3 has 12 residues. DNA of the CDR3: TGTGCCAGTAGTGACAGGCCCTATGGCTACACCTTC. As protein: CASSDRPYGYTF.

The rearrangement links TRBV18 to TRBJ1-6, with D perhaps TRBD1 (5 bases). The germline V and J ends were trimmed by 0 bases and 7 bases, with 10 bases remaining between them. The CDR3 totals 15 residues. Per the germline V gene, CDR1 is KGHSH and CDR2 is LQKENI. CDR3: CASSPPGLYNSPLHF. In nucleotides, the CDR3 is TGTGCCAGCTCACCACCGGGACTGTACAATTCACCCCTCCACTTT.

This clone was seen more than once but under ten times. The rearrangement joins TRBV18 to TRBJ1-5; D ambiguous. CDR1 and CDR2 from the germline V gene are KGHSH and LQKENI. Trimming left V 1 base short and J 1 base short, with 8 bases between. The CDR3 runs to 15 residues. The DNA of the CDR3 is TGTGCCAGCTCACCACGGCAGGCGAGCAATCAGCCCCAGCATTTT. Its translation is CASSPRQASNQPQHF.

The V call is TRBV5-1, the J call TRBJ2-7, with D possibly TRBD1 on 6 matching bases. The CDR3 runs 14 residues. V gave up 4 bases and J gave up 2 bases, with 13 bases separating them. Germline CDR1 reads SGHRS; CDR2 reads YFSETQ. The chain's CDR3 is CASSQGTLTYEQYF. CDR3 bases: TGCGCCAGCAGCCAGGGGACACTAACCTACGAGCAGTACTTC. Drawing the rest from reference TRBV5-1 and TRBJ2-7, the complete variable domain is KAGVTQTPRYLIKTRGQQVTLSCSPISGHRSVSWYQQTPGQGLQFLFEYFSETQRNKGNFPGRFSGRQFSNSRSEMNVSTLELGDSALYLCASSQGTLTYEQYFGPGTRLTVT.